The rows below give T cell receptor beta chains drawn from one sample of a study of T cell changes during pregnancy in multiple sclerosis. Assay: immunoSEQ multiplex PCR; the TCRdb copy retains only in-frame clones and omits some. The sample consists of roughly 17,000 clones, roughly 88% of them appearing once. The sample consisted of CD8+ T cells from peripheral blood mononuclear cells, taken after pregnancy. The origin of the receptors is a female donor in good health, enrolled as a control in a pregnancy study. Each CDR3 is given with its conserved first and last residue. Each record gives: CDR3 length, J gene, V gene, CDR3 protein.

cdr3_length: 12
j_call: TRBJ1-1
v_call: TRBV7-9
cdr3_aa: CAAREGDTEAFF

cdr3_length: 11
j_call: TRBJ2-3
v_call: TRBV7-9
cdr3_aa: CASSLDGTQYF

cdr3_length: 18
j_call: TRBJ2-3
v_call: TRBV27
cdr3_aa: CASSLSPGLAEITDTQYF

cdr3_length: 16
j_call: TRBJ2-3
v_call: TRBV4-2
cdr3_aa: CASSPNMASDGDTQYF

cdr3_length: 13
j_call: TRBJ2-2
v_call: TRBV29-1
cdr3_aa: CSVDQREAGELFF

cdr3_length: 15
j_call: TRBJ2-3
v_call: TRBV6-1
cdr3_aa: CASLGVAGGTDTQYF

cdr3_length: 13
j_call: TRBJ2-5
v_call: TRBV7-9
cdr3_aa: CASSLATEETQYF

cdr3_length: 16
j_call: TRBJ2-3
v_call: TRBV7-9
cdr3_aa: CASSARAVTLTDTQYF

cdr3_length: 17
j_call: TRBJ1-2
v_call: TRBV6-1
cdr3_aa: CASSEAHQARTNYGYTF

cdr3_length: 15
j_call: TRBJ2-2
v_call: TRBV6-6
cdr3_aa: CASDFSGTNTGELFF

cdr3_length: 17
j_call: TRBJ2-3
v_call: TRBV1
cdr3_aa: CTSSQSAGCSSTDTQYF

cdr3_length: 16
j_call: TRBJ2-5
v_call: TRBV19
cdr3_aa: CASSMIGTGSAETQYF